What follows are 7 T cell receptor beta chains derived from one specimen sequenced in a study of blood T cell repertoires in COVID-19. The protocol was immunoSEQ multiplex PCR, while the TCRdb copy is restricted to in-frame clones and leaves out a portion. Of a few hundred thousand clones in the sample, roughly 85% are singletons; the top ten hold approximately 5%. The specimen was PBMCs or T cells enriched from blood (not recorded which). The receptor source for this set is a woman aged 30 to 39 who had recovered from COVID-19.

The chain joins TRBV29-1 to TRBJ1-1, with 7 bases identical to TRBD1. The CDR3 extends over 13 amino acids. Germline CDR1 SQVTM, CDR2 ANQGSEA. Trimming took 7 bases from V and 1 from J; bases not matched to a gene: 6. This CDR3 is CSAADRANTEAFF. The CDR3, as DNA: TGCAGCGCCGCCGACAGGGCGAACACTGAAGCTTTCTTT.

CDR3 DNA: TGTGCCAGCAGCCTTGGGACAGAGTATGGCTACACCTTC. Protein sequence: CASSLGTEYGYTF. This chain connects TRBV14 to TRBJ1-2, with 7 positions matching TRBD1. Germline V gene lookup returns CDR1 SGHDN and CDR2 FVKESK. The V gene end was trimmed by 4 bases and the J gene end by 5 bases; junction bases not matched to a gene: 4. CDR3 size: 13 residues.

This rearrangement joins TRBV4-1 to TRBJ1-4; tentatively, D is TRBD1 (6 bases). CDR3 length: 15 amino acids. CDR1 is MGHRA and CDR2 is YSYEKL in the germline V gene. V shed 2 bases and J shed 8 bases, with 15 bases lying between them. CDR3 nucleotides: TGCGCCAGCAGCCAAAGGGGGAGGGCGGCAGAAAAACTGTTTTTT. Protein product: CASSQRGRAAEKLFF.

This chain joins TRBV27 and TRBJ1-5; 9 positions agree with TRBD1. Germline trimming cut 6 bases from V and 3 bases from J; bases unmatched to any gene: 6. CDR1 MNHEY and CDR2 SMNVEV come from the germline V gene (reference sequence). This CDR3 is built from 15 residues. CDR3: CASRNRGLDNQPQHF. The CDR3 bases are TGTGCCAGCAGAAACAGGGGGCTTGACAATCAGCCCCAGCATTTT.

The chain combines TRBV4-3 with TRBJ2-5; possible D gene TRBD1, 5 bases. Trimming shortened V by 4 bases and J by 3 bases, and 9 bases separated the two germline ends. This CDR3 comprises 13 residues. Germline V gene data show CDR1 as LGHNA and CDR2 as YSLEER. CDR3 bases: TGCGCCAGCAGCCCATCACAGGAAGAGACCCAGTACTTC. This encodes CASSPSQEETQYF.

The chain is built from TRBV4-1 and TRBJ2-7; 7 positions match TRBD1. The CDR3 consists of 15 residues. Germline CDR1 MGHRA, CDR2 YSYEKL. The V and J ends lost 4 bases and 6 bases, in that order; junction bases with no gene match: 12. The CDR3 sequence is CASSRRGPTGAEQYF. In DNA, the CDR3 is TGCGCCAGCAGCCGTAGGGGCCCCACAGGGGCCGAGCAGTACTTC.

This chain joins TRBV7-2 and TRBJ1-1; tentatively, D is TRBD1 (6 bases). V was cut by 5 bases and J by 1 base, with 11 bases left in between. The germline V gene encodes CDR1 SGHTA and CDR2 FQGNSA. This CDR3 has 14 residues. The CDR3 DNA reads TGTGCCAGCAGCATGAGGGGGGGGAACACTGAAGCTTTCTTT. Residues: CASSMRGGNTEAFF.